This T cell receptor beta chain was documented in a study of T cells in Graves' hyperthyroidism and ophthalmopathy. V dropped 6 bases and J dropped 6; count of bases not matched to a gene: 12. The CDR3 consists of 15 residues. CDR1 is SGHAT, CDR2 FQNNGV, per germline. RNA transcripts gave rise to amplified TCR beta CDR3 regions. The HTBI set primed first-round TCR CDR3 RT-PCR. TCRdb reprocessed the multiplex PCR reads with MiXCR, giving one entry per CDR3 protein. Found here are about 300,000 distinct CDR3 sequences, roughly a fifth of them singletons; the top ten hold roughly 40%. This clonotype was counted only a few times.

Sequencing was carried out using blood. The chain uses TRBV11-2 and TRBJ2-7; 9 bases are shared with TRBD2. The TCR sequence derives from a man aged 45-65 years with Graves' ophthalmopathy. The CDR3 region has the DNA TGTGCCAGCAGAAAAATTAGCGGGAGAAATGGCGAGCAGTACTTC. Residues: CASRKISGRNGEQYF.